The 23 T cell receptor beta chains below come from one sample, sequenced in a study of shared clonotypes between healthy human individuals. The data were produced by immunoSEQ multiplex PCR, yet TCRdb's version contains in-frame clones alone and is incomplete. The repertoire holds roughly 1 million clones, with around 76% as singletons. Sequenced material: memory CD4+ T cells sorted from blood. Subset of the sample: CD45RA-negative fraction. The receptors shown here come from a man aged 18 to 29 in good health.

J is TRBJ2-5 and V is TRBV2, with 8 positions matching TRBD2. V was pared by 4 bases and J by 2 bases, with 9 bases of the junction left unmatched. Germline V gene data show CDR1 as SNHLY and CDR2 as FYNNEI. This CDR3 spans 16 amino acids. CDR3 protein: CASSGGGGQKQETQYF. The CDR3, as DNA: TGTGCCAGCAGTGGAGGCGGGGGGCAAAAACAAGAGACCCAGTACTTC.

V is TRBV19 and J is TRBJ2-5, with D hard to call. V lost 7 bases to trimming and J lost 1 base, with 13 bases between them. Germline lookup yields CDR1 LNHDA and CDR2 SQIVND (reference sequence). This CDR3 has 14 residues. The CDR3 DNA reads as TGTGCCAGTAAGGGTTCCAGAAGCCAAGAGACCCAGTACTTC. It is translated as CASKGSRSQETQYF.

The rearrangement uses TRBV7-2 and TRBJ1-2; D might be TRBD1 (5 bases). Looked up from germline, CDR1 is SGHTA and CDR2 is FQGNSA. V shed 5 bases and J shed 4 bases, with 14 bases lying between them. This CDR3 region has 14 residues. Here the CDR3 DNA reads TGTGCCAGCAGCCCGGGACGCGAGGTCTATGGCTACACCTTC. Protein: CASSPGREVYGYTF.

The chain uses TRBV6-5 and TRBJ2-7, with 7 bases lining up with TRBD2. The J segment lost 7 bases and the V segment lost 6 bases, leaving 3 bases of the junction unmatched. The germline gives CDR1 MNHEY, CDR2 SVGAGI. The CDR3 is 11 residues long. The CDR3 DNA reads TGTGCCAGCAGCACGCGGGAGGAGCAGTACTTC. This codes for CASSTREEQYF.

This clone was recorded a few times. V usage is TRBV19 and J usage is TRBJ2-2; 9 bases align to TRBD1. Germline V gene sequence: CDR1 LNHDA, CDR2 SQIVND (reference sequence). This CDR3 region has 17 residues. The V and J ends lost 3 bases and 1 base, in that order; junction bases with no gene match: 6. The chain's CDR3 is CASSIEQGAMNTGELFF. The CDR3 region has the DNA TGTGCCAGTAGTATCGAACAGGGGGCCATGAACACCGGGGAGCTGTTTTTT.

CDR3 bases: TGTGCCAGCAGTTCGAGACAGGGCTGGCAAGAGACCCAGTACTTC. This sequence encodes CASSSRQGWQETQYF. This chain uses TRBV7-2 with TRBJ2-5, with TRBD1 matching over 7 bases. CDR1 and CDR2 from the germline V gene are SGHTA and FQGNSA. With V trimmed by 6 bases and J by 2 bases, 9 bases remained unmatched. The CDR3 contains 15 residues. Filled out from reference TRBV7-2 and TRBJ2-5, the complete variable domain reads GAGVSQSPSNKVTEKGKDVELRCDPISGHTALYWYRQSLGQGLEFLIYFQGNSAPDKSGLPSDRFSAERTGGSVSTLTIQRTQQEDSAVYLCASSSRQGWQETQYFGPGTRLLVL.

The chain's CDR3 is CASSGGTQETQYF. The CDR3 bases are TGCGCCAGCAGCGGGGGGACCCAAGAGACCCAGTACTTC. This chain connects TRBV5-1 to TRBJ2-5, with D perhaps matching TRBD2 (6 bases). V lost 4 bases to trimming and J lost 1 base, with 8 bases between them. The germline gives CDR1 SGHRS, CDR2 YFSETQ. The CDR3 consists of 13 residues.

The rearrangement links TRBV5-4 to TRBJ1-2; TRBD1 aligns across 8 bases. The CDR3 consists of 13 residues. CDR1 and CDR2 (germline): SGHNT, YYREEE (reference sequence). V shed 4 bases and J 6 bases; nucleotides not matched to a gene: 5. The CDR3 bases are TGTGCCAGCAGCCTGACAGGGGAGAATGGCTACACCTTC. Translated: CASSLTGENGYTF.

The chain couples TRBV7-2 to TRBJ2-1; either TRBD1 or TRBD2 may supply D (5 bases each). Trimming left V 5 bases short and J 8 bases short, with 19 bases between. The CDR3 consists of 15 residues. The germline V gene has CDR1 SGHTA and CDR2 FQGNSA. Here the CDR3 DNA reads TGTGCCAGCAGCCCAGGGACCGGGAAAGGTTATGAGCAGTTCTTC. It specifies CASSPGTGKGYEQFF.

The V call is TRBV7-9, the J call TRBJ2-7; TRBD1 aligns across 10 bases. Trimming at V came to 5 bases and at J to 5 bases, leaving 9 bases not matched to a gene. The CDR3 totals 15 residues. Germline CDR1 SEHNR, CDR2 FQNEAQ (reference sequence). The CDR3 DNA reads TGTGCCAGCAGCCGCCGGACAGGGGGGACCGACGAGCAGTACTTC. Protein: CASSRRTGGTDEQYF. Complete variable domain (other parts from reference TRBV7-9 and TRBJ2-7): DTGVSQNPRHKITKRGQNVTFRCDPISEHNRLYWYRQTLGQGPEFLTYFQNEAQLEKSRLLSDRFSAERPKGSFSTLEIQRTEQGDSAMYLCASSRRTGGTDEQYFGPGTRLTVT.

This clone has a single count. This chain uses TRBV4-1 with TRBJ1-5; 7 nucleotides match TRBD1. This CDR3 contains 15 residues. The germline CDR1 and CDR2 sequences are MGHRA and YSYEKL. The J segment lost 6 bases and the V segment lost 0 bases, leaving 5 bases of the junction unmatched. The CDR3 here is CASSQEQGNSQPQHF. The CDR3 bases are TGCGCCAGCAGCCAAGAACAGGGGAACAGTCAGCCCCAGCATTTT.

The chain links TRBV11-2 to TRBJ2-1, with D maybe TRBD1 (5 bases). Trimming pared 5 bases from V and 2 bases from J, leaving 10 bases between. CDR1 is SGHAT, CDR2 FQNNGV, per germline. The CDR3 is 14 residues long. CDR3 nucleotide sequence: TGTGCCAGCAGCCAGGGTAGGGCCTACAATGAGCAGTTCTTC. Translated: CASSQGRAYNEQFF.

The chain recombines TRBV7-3 with TRBJ1-6; a weak D match, TRBD1 (6 bases). Germline CDR1 reads SGHTA; CDR2 reads FQGTGA. CDR3 length: 14 residues. V was pared by 5 bases and J by 4 bases, with 9 bases between. CDR3 protein: CASSGGGYNSPLHF. The CDR3 DNA sequence: TGTGCCAGCAGCGGGGGCGGGTATAATTCACCCCTCCACTTT.

The chain combines TRBV4-1 with TRBJ2-7; perhaps TRBD2 as D (7 bases). The V end lost 4 bases, the J end lost 3 bases, and 28 bases lay between the germline ends. This CDR3 spans 19 amino acids. Germline V gives CDR1 MGHRA, CDR2 YSYEKL. Here the CDR3 DNA reads TGCGCCAGCAGCCCCGGGAAGCGCGAGGGGGGGGCCCTGGGCTACGAGCAGTACTTC. Amino acids: CASSPGKREGGALGYEQYF.

Only one count was recorded for this clone. The V gene is TRBV19, the J gene TRBJ1-1, with D tentatively TRBD1 (5 bases). V lost 10 bases and J lost 0, with 24 bases in between. The CDR3 sequence is 17 residues long. CDR1 and CDR2 from the germline V gene are LNHDA and SQIVND (reference sequence). For the CDR3, the DNA is TGTGCCACCGGAAGACAGACCGGTTGGGGTCTGAACACTGAAGCTTTCTTT. Translated, it gives CATGRQTGWGLNTEAFF. Variable domain in full (rest from reference TRBV19 and TRBJ1-1): DGGITQSPKYLFRKEGQNVTLSCEQNLNHDAMYWYRQDPGQGLRLIYYSQIVNDFQKGDIAEGYSVSREKKESFPLTVTSAQKNPTAFYLCATGRQTGWGLNTEAFFGQGTRLTVV.

Here the CDR3 DNA reads TGTGCCAGCAGTTACAGCCGTACAGGGTTCCACGAGCAGTACTTC. This gives the protein CASSYSRTGFHEQYF. This chain uses TRBV6-6 with TRBJ2-7, with a weak D call TRBD1 (6 bases). Trimming took off 2 bases at V and 5 bases at J, with 16 bases between the two ends. Germline CDR1 and CDR2: MNHNY and SVGAGI (reference sequence). The CDR3 totals 15 residues.

This clone came up a few times. The V call is TRBV5-6, the J call TRBJ1-2; TRBD1 agrees at 7 bases. Germline V CDR1 and CDR2: SGHDT, YYEEEE. The V gene end was trimmed by 2 bases and the J gene end by 8 bases; junction bases not matched to a gene: 12. The CDR3 is 15 amino acids. CDR3 sequence: CASSLEDRIARGYTF. In DNA form, the CDR3 reads TGTGCCAGCAGCTTAGAGGACAGGATTGCAAGAGGCTACACCTTC.

The J gene is TRBJ1-3, the V gene TRBV18, with D tentatively TRBD1 (5 bases). Germline V CDR1 and CDR2: KGHSH, LQKENI. Deletions cut 6 bases from V and 2 bases from J, with 8 bases between. The CDR3 length is 13 residues. The CDR3 sequence: CASSADTGNTIYF. The CDR3 DNA sequence: TGTGCCAGCTCCGCGGACACTGGAAACACCATATATTTT.

In this sample, this clone turned up a few times. This chain uses TRBV30 with TRBJ1-6; D not resolved. Between the trimmed V and J ends, which lost 1 base and 5 bases, there was a span of 6 bases. This CDR3 is 13 amino acids long. Germline values: CDR1 GTSNPN, CDR2 SVGIG (reference sequence). The CDR3 nucleotides are TGTGCCTGGAGTGGACCCAATAATTCACCCCTCCACTTT. Its protein product is CAWSGPNNSPLHF. Variable domain in full (rest from reference TRBV30 and TRBJ1-6): SQTIHQWPATLVQPVGSPLSLECTVEGTSNPNLYWYRQAAGRGLQLLFYSVGIGQISSEVPQNLSASRPQDRQFILSSKKLLLSDSGFYLCAWSGPNNSPLHFGNGTRLTVT.

This chain joins TRBV11-2 and TRBJ1-1; D is undetermined. The V gene's germline CDR1 is SGHAT and CDR2 FQNNGV. V was trimmed by 3 bases and J by 4 bases, leaving 9 bases between them. This CDR3 is 13 amino acids long. The CDR3 DNA reads TGTGCCAGCAGCTTCAGTGGTAGCACTGAAGCTTTCTTT. Translated, it gives CASSFSGSTEAFF.

The CDR3 loop is CASSLGGGGLQETQYF. As DNA, the CDR3 is TGTGCCAGCAGCTTGGGAGGGGGGGGCCTCCAAGAGACCCAGTACTTC. The genes are TRBV7-9 and TRBJ2-5; a possible D gene is TRBD2 (7 bases). The V gene's germline CDR1 is SEHNR and CDR2 FQNEAQ (reference sequence). Trimming cost V 3 bases and J 1 base, with 15 bases left between them. This CDR3 contains 16 residues.

Only a few counts were recorded for this clone. Within the sample, other DNA sequences also encode this same CDR3. The rearrangement links TRBV5-1 to TRBJ1-1; 7 nucleotides match TRBD1. V lost 1 base to trimming and J lost 0 bases; unmatched junction nucleotides: 3. Germline V gene sequence: CDR1 SGHRS, CDR2 YFSETQ. CDR3 size: 15 residues. In nucleotides, the CDR3 is TGCGCCAGCAGCTTGTCAGGGGGGATGAACACTGAAGCTTTCTTT. Its translation is CASSLSGGMNTEAFF.

Note on this clone: Mismatch with germline at one junction end may stem from a read error. The V gene is TRBV2, the J gene TRBJ1-6; D is undetermined. Looked up from germline, CDR1 is SNHLY and CDR2 is FYNNEI. This CDR3 has 15 amino acids. The chain's CDR3 is CASREGSSYNSPLHF. In DNA form, the CDR3 reads TGTGCCAGCAGGGAAGGGAGCTCCTATAATTCACCCCTCCACTTT.